This record concerns one T cell receptor beta chain sequence. Its cognate antigen has yet to be identified. No much larger clone exists at a distance of one base, and base qualities are not known. The data stem from a study of CD8 T cells in Susac syndrome (dated 2019 in TCRdb). Broadly, across the study: The study used repertoire sequencing to test whether antigen drove CD8+ T cell activation and differentiation in Susac syndrome. Results the study describes overall, beyond this receptor: The number of individuals in the TCR sequencing and HLA analysis was acknowledged as relatively small.

RNA was extracted using the RNeasy kit, and roughly 0.5 to 1 ug of the RNA was reverse transcribed with random hexamers. TCR beta CDR3 regions were amplified with the immunoSEQ multiplex PCR assay covering 54 Vbeta and 13 Jbeta segments. PCR amplification bias was corrected using a synthetic template baseline for primer optimization and computational correction. The published analysis was carried out like this. Only productive sequences were kept, with reads annotated to V, D and J genes according to IMGT and analyzed in immunoSEQ Analyzer. Clonality was calculated as one minus the Shannon entropy normalized by log2 of the number of productive unique sequences. For each patient and control, public and private clones were evaluated within the 100 most prevalent clones. Clones were defined as Susac-specific if absent from the healthy and MS cohorts, from around 1,000 published viral clones and from other ImmuneACCESS disease sequences. TCRdb trimmed the raw reads at Q25, called clones with MiXCR and kept productive beta chains. Merged by CDR3 protein, the rows form single entries marked with the most common genes and DNA. TCRdb, not the original authors, processed these V and J calls. Within this sample are roughly 180,000 distinct CDR3 sequences, with about 95% of them counted one time only. The ten largest account for approximately 0.1% of the sample.

The CDR3 spans 16 residues, from the cysteine through the phenylalanine. The DNA shown is the 48-base CDR3, in frame from base 1. The junction shows trimming of 3 bases on V and 6 bases on J, and the gene matches do not reach 10 bases of it. According to the germline V gene, CDR1 reads KGHDR and CDR2 reads SFDVKD. Peripheral blood CD8+ and CD4+ T cells from healthy donors, Susac syndrome patients and multiple sclerosis patients were profiled using high-throughput TCR beta sequencing. The healthy donors served as controls matched for age and sex. Bulk CD8+ and CD4+ T cells were purified by magnetic negative isolation, while CD8+ TEMRA cells were enriched using FACS. Blood was drawn into EDTA tubes, processed within 24 hours, and PBMCs were isolated by density gradient centrifugation. PBMCs destined for TCR sequencing were cryopreserved in liquid nitrogen and later thawed in a 37 °C water bath. A purity of at least 90% was achieved for sorted or isolated CD4+, CD8+ and CD8+ TEMRA cells.

This receptor was taken from a human donor in good health. The specimen was CD4+ T cells from PBMCs. The chain was built from TRBV24-1 and TRBJ2-1; 7 bases in between match TRBD2. The nucleotide sequence is given as TGTGCCACCAGTGATATCGGGGGAGGGCCGATCAATGAGCAGTTCTTC. It translates to CATSDIGGGPINEQFF.